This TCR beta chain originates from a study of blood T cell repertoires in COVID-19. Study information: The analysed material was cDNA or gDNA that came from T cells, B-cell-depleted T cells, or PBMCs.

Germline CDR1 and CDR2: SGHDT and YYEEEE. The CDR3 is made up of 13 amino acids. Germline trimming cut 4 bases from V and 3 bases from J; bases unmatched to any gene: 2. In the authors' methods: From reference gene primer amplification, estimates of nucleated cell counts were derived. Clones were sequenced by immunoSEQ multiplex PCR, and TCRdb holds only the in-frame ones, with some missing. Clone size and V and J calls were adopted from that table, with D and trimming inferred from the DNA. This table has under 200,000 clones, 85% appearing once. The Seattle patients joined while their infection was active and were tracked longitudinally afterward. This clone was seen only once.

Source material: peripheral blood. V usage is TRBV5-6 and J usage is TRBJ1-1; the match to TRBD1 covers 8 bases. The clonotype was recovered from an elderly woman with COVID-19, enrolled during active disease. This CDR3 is CASSRGQDTEAFF. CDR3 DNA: TGTGCCAGCAGCAGGGGACAGGACACTGAAGCTTTCTTT.